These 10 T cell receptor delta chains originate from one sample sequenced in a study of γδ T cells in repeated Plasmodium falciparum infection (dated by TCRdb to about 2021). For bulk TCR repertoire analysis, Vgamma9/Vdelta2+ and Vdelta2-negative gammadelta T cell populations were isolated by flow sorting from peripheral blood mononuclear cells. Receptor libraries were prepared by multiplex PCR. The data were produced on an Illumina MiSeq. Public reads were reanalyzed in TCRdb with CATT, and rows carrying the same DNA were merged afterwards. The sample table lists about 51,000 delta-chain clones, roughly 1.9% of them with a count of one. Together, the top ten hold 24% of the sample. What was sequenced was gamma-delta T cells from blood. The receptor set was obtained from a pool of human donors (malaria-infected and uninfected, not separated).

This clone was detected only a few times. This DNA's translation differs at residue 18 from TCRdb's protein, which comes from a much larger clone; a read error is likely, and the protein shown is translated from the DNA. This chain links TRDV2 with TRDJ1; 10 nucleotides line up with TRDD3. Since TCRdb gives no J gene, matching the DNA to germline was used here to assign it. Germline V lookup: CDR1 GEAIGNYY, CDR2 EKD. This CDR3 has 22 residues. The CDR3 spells CACDTVGSVKTSLGDSTVKLIF. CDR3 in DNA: TGTGCCTGTGACACGGTGGGCTCAGTGAAGACTTCACTGGGGGATTCAACCGTTAAACTCATCTTT.

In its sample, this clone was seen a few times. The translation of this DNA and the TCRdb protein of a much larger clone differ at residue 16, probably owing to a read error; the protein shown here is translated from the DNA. The CDR3 region has the DNA TGTGCCTGTGACACCCTCACCTTATCTGTACTGGGGGATAATCGCGCCGATAAACTCATCTTT. Amino acid sequence: CACDTLTLSVLGDNRADKLIF. The chain is built from TRDV2 and TRDJ1; 11 positions agree with TRDD3. No J segment appears in TCRdb, so it was assigned here by matching the sequence to germline. This CDR3 region has 21 residues. The germline gives CDR1 GEAIGNYY, CDR2 EKD. V gave up 0 bases and J gave up 3 bases; unmatched junction bases: 20.

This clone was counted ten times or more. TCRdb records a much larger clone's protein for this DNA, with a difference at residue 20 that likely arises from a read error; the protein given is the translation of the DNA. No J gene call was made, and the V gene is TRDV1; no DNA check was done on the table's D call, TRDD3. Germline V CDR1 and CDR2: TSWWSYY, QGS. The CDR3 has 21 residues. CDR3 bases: TGTGCTCTTGGGGAAGGTCAACTATCCGTACTGGGGGATACGTACACCGATAAACTCACCTTT. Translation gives CALGEGQLSVLGDTYTDKLTF.

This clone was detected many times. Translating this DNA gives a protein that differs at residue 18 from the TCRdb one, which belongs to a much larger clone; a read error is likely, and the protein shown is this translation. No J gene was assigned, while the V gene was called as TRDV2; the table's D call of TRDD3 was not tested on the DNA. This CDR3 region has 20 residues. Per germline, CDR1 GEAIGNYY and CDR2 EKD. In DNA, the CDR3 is TGTGCCTGTGACCTTACTGGGGATGCCCGGAGCTCCTGGGACACCCGACAGACGTTTTTC. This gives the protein CACDLTGDARSSWDTRQTFF.

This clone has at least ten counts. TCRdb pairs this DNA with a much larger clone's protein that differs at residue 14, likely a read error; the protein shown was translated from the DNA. Here the CDR3 DNA reads TGTGCCTTTATCCACCCTACGCACTGGGGGATAACGACGACTTACACCGATAAACTCATCTTT. The encoded protein is CAFIHPTHWGITTTYTDKLIF. This sequence joins TRDV3 and TRDJ1, with 11 bases fitting TRDD3. The V and J ends lost 1 base and 0 bases, in that order; junction bases with no gene match: 22. Germline CDR1 reads TVYSNPD; CDR2 reads GDNSRS (reference sequence). The length of the CDR3 is 21 residues.

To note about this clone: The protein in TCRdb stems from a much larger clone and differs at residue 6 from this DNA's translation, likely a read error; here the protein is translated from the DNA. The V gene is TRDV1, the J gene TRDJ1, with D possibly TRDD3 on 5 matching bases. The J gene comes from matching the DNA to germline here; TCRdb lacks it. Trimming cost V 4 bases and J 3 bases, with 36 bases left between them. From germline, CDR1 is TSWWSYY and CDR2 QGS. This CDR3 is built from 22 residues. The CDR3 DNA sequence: TGTGCTCTTGGGGGACCGCCGGCGCCCGCTATATTAGGGGGCTTTATCCCCGATAAACTCATCTTT. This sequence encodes CALGGPPAPAILGGFIPDKLIF.

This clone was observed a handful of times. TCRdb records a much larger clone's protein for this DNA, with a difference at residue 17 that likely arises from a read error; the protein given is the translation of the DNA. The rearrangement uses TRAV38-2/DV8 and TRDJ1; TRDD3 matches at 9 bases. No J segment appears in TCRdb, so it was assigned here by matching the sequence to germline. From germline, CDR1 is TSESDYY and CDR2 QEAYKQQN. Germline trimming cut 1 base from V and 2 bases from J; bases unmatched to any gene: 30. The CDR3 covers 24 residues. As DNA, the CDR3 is TGTGCTTATAGGAGCCTAAGGTTAGTCTTTCCCCCTGGGGGATTAAGAGTGGAAACCGATAAACTCATCTTT. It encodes CAYRSLRLVFPPGGLRVETDKLIF.

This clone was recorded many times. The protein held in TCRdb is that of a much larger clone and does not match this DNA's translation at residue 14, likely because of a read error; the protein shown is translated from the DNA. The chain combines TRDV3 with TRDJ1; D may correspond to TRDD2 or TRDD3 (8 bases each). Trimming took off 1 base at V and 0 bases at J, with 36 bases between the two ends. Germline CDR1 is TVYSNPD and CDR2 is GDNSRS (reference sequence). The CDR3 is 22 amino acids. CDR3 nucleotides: TGTGCCTTTAAGGCCTTCCTAGATTTTATTTACTGGGGGGCGTCGTACACCGATAAACTCATCTTT. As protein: CAFKAFLDFIYWGASYTDKLIF. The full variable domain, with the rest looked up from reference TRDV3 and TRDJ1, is CDKVTQSSPDQTVASGSEVVLLCTYDTVYSNPDLFWYRIRPDYSFQFVFYGDNSRSEGADFTQGRFSVKHILTQKAFHLVISPVRTEDSATYYCAFKAFLDFIYWGASYTDKLIFGKGTRVTVEP.

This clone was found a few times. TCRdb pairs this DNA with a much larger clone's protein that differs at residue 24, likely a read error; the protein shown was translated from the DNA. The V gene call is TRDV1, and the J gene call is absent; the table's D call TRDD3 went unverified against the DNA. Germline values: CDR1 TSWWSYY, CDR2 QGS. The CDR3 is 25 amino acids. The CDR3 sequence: CALGEQGFSQVLGDTISPWTDKLTF. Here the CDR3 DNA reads TGTGCTCTTGGGGAACAGGGCTTCTCACAAGTACTGGGGGATACCATATCGCCGTGGACCGATAAACTCACCTTT.

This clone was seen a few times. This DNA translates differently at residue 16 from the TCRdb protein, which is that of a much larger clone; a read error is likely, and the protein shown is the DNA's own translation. The CDR3 DNA follows: TGTGCCTTGATAACAGGCCTTCCGCCGTACTGGGGGATACCGACAAATAAACTCATCTTT. Amino acids: CALITGLPPYWGIPTNKLIF. This chain links TRDV3 with TRDJ1; TRDD3 aligns across 12 bases. Germline matching of the DNA provided the J gene here, since TCRdb leaves it blank. The CDR3 has 20 amino acids. Germline-derived CDR1 and CDR2 are TVYSNPD and GDNSRS (reference sequence). Trimming took 3 bases from V and 6 from J; bases not matched to a gene: 26.